The entry that follows covers one T cell receptor beta chain sequence. Using immunoSEQ multiplex PCR, the repertoire was profiled, and TCRdb retains in-frame clones only, with some absent. The table lists more than 300,000 clones, 85% to 90% of them singletons. These data are taken from a study of blood T cell repertoires in COVID-19. In the study overall: Donors in the United States, Italy and Spain gave samples during acute or convalescent COVID-19.

Germline assignment: CDR1 SNHLY and CDR2 FYNNEI. This CDR3 has 16 amino acids. Trimming took 0 bases from V and 2 from J, leaving 11 bases between them. The cohort comprised adults aged about 18 to 100 years residing in approximately 25 US areas. The V gene is TRBV2, the J gene TRBJ2-1; TRBD2 might be the D (6 bases). The receptor was isolated from a woman under 30 who had recovered from COVID-19. Sequencing input: PBMCs or T cells enriched from blood (not recorded which). The CDR3 DNA follows: TGTGCCAGCAGTGAAGCTGGGGGGTATACCTACAATGAGCAGTTCTTC. Translation gives CASSEAGGYTYNEQFF.